Below are 20 T cell receptor beta chains sequenced from a single sample in a study of blood T cells in healthy people across ages. A second PCR, run for about 7 to 11 cycles, used a sample-barcoded 5' primer plus a J-beta primer mix. TCRdb reprocessed the 5' RACE reads via MiXCR and lists one record per CDR3 protein. The repertoire holds about 930,000 distinct CDR3 sequences, with 25% to 30% as singletons. This same sample was also taken into another study, of T cells of mothers and their children.

Sequencing was done on a sample of blood. The receptors were sampled from a middle-aged woman in good health.

The genes are TRBV7-2 and TRBJ1-1; TRBD1 matches 9 bases. The CDR3 contains 15 residues. The ends lost 3 bases at V and 5 bases at J; junction bases unmatched: 7. CDR1 SGHTA and CDR2 FQGNSA come from the germline V gene. The CDR3 loop is CASSLRPGQGTEAFF. The DNA of the CDR3 is TGTGCCAGCAGCTTGAGACCGGGACAGGGAACTGAAGCTTTCTTT.

In this sample, this clonotype turned up many times. The chain recombines TRBV7-6 with TRBJ2-5, with D unresolved. Germline CDR1 is SGHVS and CDR2 is FNYEAQ. Trimming left V 5 bases short and J 3 bases short, with 13 bases between. This CDR3 has 14 residues. The CDR3 region is CASSLNTVKETQYF. CDR3 nucleotide sequence: TGTGCCAGCAGCCTCAACACAGTTAAAGAGACCCAGTACTTC.

This clonotype was recorded a few times. This chain links TRBV27 with TRBJ2-1; TRBD2 matches 12 bases. This CDR3 has 15 residues. The junction had 4 bases not matched to a gene; V was cut back by 4 bases and J by 6 bases. CDR1 and CDR2 from the germline V gene are MNHEY and SMNVEV (reference sequence). CDR3: CASSSGLAGSNEQFF. The CDR3 nucleotides read TGTGCCAGCAGTTCAGGACTAGCGGGGAGCAATGAGCAGTTCTTC.

The V gene is TRBV20-1, the J gene TRBJ2-7; tentatively, D is TRBD1 (6 bases). V dropped 6 bases and J dropped 3 bases, with 18 bases sitting between them. The germline V gene encodes CDR1 DFQATT and CDR2 SNEGSKA (reference sequence). The CDR3 has 14 residues. Here the CDR3 reads CSAGNPGQVYEQYF. In DNA form, the CDR3 reads TGCAGTGCAGGGAACCCGGGACAAGTCTACGAGCAGTACTTC.

This clonotype was observed many times. The CDR3 coding sequence is TGTGCCACCGGAGACCGGGAGCCAGAGACCCAGTACTTC. Translating gives CATGDREPETQYF. This chain joins TRBV24-1 and TRBJ2-5, with D perhaps matching TRBD2 (6 bases). The V gene lost 9 bases and the J gene lost 4 bases, with 14 bases spanning the gap. Per germline, CDR1 KGHDR and CDR2 SFDVKD. The CDR3 consists of 13 residues.

The chain has TRBV29-1 and TRBJ2-5; tentative D call: TRBD2 (6 bases). CDR1 and CDR2 (germline): SQVTM, ANQGSEA. The germline V and J ends were trimmed by 7 bases and 5 bases, with 11 bases remaining between them. The CDR3 contains 11 residues. The CDR3: CSARLDETQYF. The CDR3 DNA reads as TGCAGCGCCCGACTAGACGAGACCCAGTACTTC. Full variable domain (rest looked up from reference TRBV29-1 and TRBJ2-5): SAVISQKPSRDICQRGTSLTIQCQVDSQVTMMFWYRQQPGQSLTLIATANQGSEATYESGFVIDKFPISRPNLTFSTLTVSNMSPEDSSIYLCSARLDETQYFGPGTRLLVL.

The chain joins TRBV7-9 to TRBJ2-7; D not certain. The CDR3 totals 11 residues. The V end was cut by 5 bases, the J end by 6 bases, with 8 bases between. The germline V gene has CDR1 SEHNR and CDR2 FQNEAQ (reference sequence). The DNA for the CDR3 is TGTGCCAGCAGCGCTACCGCCGAGCAGTACTTC. It specifies CASSATAEQYF.

With respect to this clonotype: This may be a read error: a much more frequent sequence differs by one nucleotide. The rearrangement uses TRBV9 and TRBJ2-7; D is unclear. This CDR3 region has 15 residues. Germline V gene sequence: CDR1 SGDLS, CDR2 YYNGEE. The CDR3 nucleotides are TGTACCAGCAGCGTAGAGGCCCAAAGCTCCTACGAGCAGTACTTC. Translating it yields CTSSVEAQSSYEQYF.

The chain is built from TRBV3-1 and TRBJ1-2; 8 positions agree with TRBD1. From germline, CDR1 is LGHDT and CDR2 YNNKEL (reference sequence). The junction had 16 bases not matched to a gene; V was cut back by 8 bases and J by 2 bases. There are 17 residues in the CDR3. The chain's CDR3 is CASGPSLGQGENYGYTF. The CDR3 nucleotides are TGTGCCAGCGGCCCCTCCTTAGGACAGGGTGAGAACTATGGCTACACCTTC.

Of note for this clonotype: With a much larger clone just one base away, this may be a read error. V is TRBV10-3 and J is TRBJ2-5, with D possibly TRBD2 on 6 matching bases. The germline V and J ends were trimmed by 6 bases and 2 bases, with 13 bases remaining between them. CDR1 ENHRY and CDR2 SYGVKD come from the germline V gene. The CDR3 spans 14 residues. CDR3 sequence (DNA): TGTGCCATCAGGGAGGTTGGGGGGCAAGAGACCCAGTACTTC. Its protein product is CAIREVGGQETQYF.

This sequence joins TRBV21-1 and TRBJ2-7; the tabulated D call, TRBD1, remains unverified against the DNA. TRBV21-1 is an annotated pseudogene. The CDR3 is made up of 15 amino acids. The CDR3 sequence is CASSLDRCHSYEQYF. DNA of the CDR3: TGTGCCAGCAGCCTGGACAGGTGCCACTCCTACGAGCAGTACTTC.

This chain uses TRBV4-1 with TRBJ2-2; D remains unclear. The CDR3 spans 15 residues. The germline V gene has CDR1 MGHRA and CDR2 YSYEKL. V lost 4 bases, J lost 5 bases, and 14 bases lay in between. The CDR3 here is CASSRPGPPTGELFF. As DNA, the CDR3 is TGCGCCAGCAGCCGCCCAGGACCCCCGACCGGGGAGCTGTTTTTT.

This clonotype was seen a handful of times. A much larger clone lies a single base off, so this may be a read error. This sequence joins TRBV28 and TRBJ2-1; 8 bases match TRBD1. Trimming at V came to 2 bases and at J to 7 bases, leaving 16 bases not matched to a gene. This CDR3 has 18 amino acids. Germline CDR1 reads MDHEN; CDR2 reads SYDVKM. CDR3 protein: CASSLNPQGRGRTNEQFF. The CDR3 nucleotides are TGTGCCAGCAGTTTAAATCCCCAGGGCAGGGGGCGCACGAATGAGCAGTTCTTC.

This clonotype was counted ten times or more. V gene TRBV7-6 combines with J gene TRBJ2-6, with a weak D call TRBD1 (6 bases). V lost 1 base and J 0 bases, leaving 13 bases between the germline ends. This CDR3 spans 18 amino acids. Germline V CDR1 and CDR2: SGHVS, FNYEAQ. The CDR3 bases are TGTGCCAGCAGCTTAGAAACAGGGCCTACCTCTGGGGCCAACGTCCTGACTTTC. Translated: CASSLETGPTSGANVLTF.

Regarding this clonotype: Its ends do not fully match the called genes, so a read error is possible. V is TRBV7-2 and J is TRBJ2-3, with D perhaps matching TRBD1 (6 bases). In germline, CDR1 is SGHTA, CDR2 FQGNSA. This CDR3 region has 16 residues. In DNA form, the CDR3 reads TGTGCCGGCAGCGCATTCACAGGGACCGCTAGGGATACGCAGTATTTT. Translation gives CAGSAFTGTARDTQYF.

This clonotype was seen repeatedly, ten times or more. The chain has TRBV20-1 and TRBJ1-5; the match to TRBD1 covers 9 bases. The CDR3 covers 14 residues. Germline assignment: CDR1 DFQATT and CDR2 SNEGSKA (reference sequence). Germline trimming cut 5 bases from V and 4 bases from J; bases unmatched to any gene: 6. CDR3 sequence: CSAFTGGLNQPQHF. CDR3 coding DNA: TGCAGTGCTTTCACAGGGGGCTTGAATCAGCCCCAGCATTTT.

V usage is TRBV10-3 and J usage is TRBJ2-1, with 13 bases identical to TRBD2. CDR1 is ENHRY and CDR2 is SYGVKD in the germline V gene. V lost 2 bases to trimming and J lost 4 bases; unmatched junction nucleotides: 5. The length of the CDR3 is 17 residues. This CDR3 reads CAISEARTSGGYNEQFF. The CDR3 region has the DNA TGTGCCATCAGTGAGGCGCGGACTAGCGGGGGATACAATGAGCAGTTCTTC.

The chain has TRBV2 and TRBJ2-5; unclear D gene. Germline loops: CDR1 SNHLY, CDR2 FYNNEI. V gave up 6 bases and J gave up 3 bases, with 8 bases separating them. The CDR3 contains 12 residues. CDR3 DNA: TGTGCCAGCAGGGACCGAGAAGAGACCCAGTACTTC. Protein: CASRDREETQYF. The variable domain in full, completed from reference TRBV2 and TRBJ2-5, reads EPEVTQTPSHQVTQMGQEVILRCVPISNHLYFYWYRQILGQKVEFLVSFYNNEISEKSEIFDDQFSVERPDGSNFTLKIRSTKLEDSAMYFCASRDREETQYFGPGTRLLVL.

This clonotype was counted many times. This sequence joins TRBV6-2 or TRBV6-3 and TRBJ2-6; possible D gene TRBD2, 7 bases. V was clipped by 7 bases and J by 2 bases, with 15 bases between them. The germline V gene encodes CDR1 MNHEY and CDR2 SVGEGT. The CDR3 has 16 residues. CDR3 bases: TGTGCCAGCATTAGGGGGGGCTCTACTGGGGCCAACGTCCTGACTTTC. Protein: CASIRGGSTGANVLTF.

This clonotype was detected a few times. J is TRBJ2-3 and V is TRBV6-2 or TRBV6-3, with 7 bases fitting TRBD2. Germline lookup yields CDR1 MNHEY and CDR2 SVGEGT. V dropped 0 bases and J dropped 3; count of bases not matched to a gene: 12. This CDR3 contains 18 residues. CDR3 residues: CASSYSMSGGGLTDTQYF. The CDR3 nucleotides read TGTGCCAGCAGTTACTCGATGTCTGGCGGGGGTTTAACAGATACGCAGTATTTT.